This T cell receptor beta chain was identified in a study of chemoradiotherapy in HPV16-positive cancers. Whole-study findings and limits: Better recurrence-free survival went with HPV-responsive T-cell expansion in HPV16-positive patients. Candidate HPV-specific clones and E7-related TCR motifs grew in tumor during treatment. HPV-specific T cells were functionally defined from only two HPV16-positive patients.

Libraries were prepared by immunoSEQ multiplex PCR; TCRdb keeps only in-frame clonotypes and omits some of them. The table shows about 22,000 clones, with around 78% occurring only once. Notes on this clone: Its specificity is unknown. This specimen includes other DNA sequences encoding the same CDR3.

The CDR3 contains 11 residues. Trimming removed 2 bases at V and 9 bases at J, with 10 bases between. Germline lookup yields CDR1 SQVTM and CDR2 ANQGSEA. Samples were taken several times over chemoradiotherapy. The receptor's source is a human donor with HPV-associated anogenital cancer. Sampling was performed from a patient who underwent chemoradiotherapy. V is TRBV29-1 and J is TRBJ1-2; TRBD1 is a possible D gene (5 bases). CDR3 sequence (DNA): TGCAGCGTTGAATCAGGGTTCAGCTACACCTTC. Its translation is CSVESGFSYTF.